This T cell receptor beta chain was recorded in a study of T cells after yellow fever vaccination. Study conclusions and caveats: Though it reached lower strength, the secondary response hit its peak faster, day 5 versus 15. Most clones from primary vaccination were detected again post-booster (around 96% CD4, 88% CD8). Abundant clonotypes from the bulk population could contaminate FACS-sorted repertoires.

With respect to this clonotype: Its antigen is undetermined.

Template switching with 5'RACE generated the TCR cDNA and added a universal primer site and UMIs. From the 5' RACE reads, TCRdb called clonotypes with MiXCR, one entry per CDR3 protein. The sample lists 450,000 to 550,000 distinct CDR3 sequences, about a fifth occurring once. Trimming removed 2 bases at V and 4 bases at J, with 11 bases between. This CDR3 is built from 14 residues. CDR1 and CDR2 (germline): DFQATT, SNEGSKA (reference sequence). The sample consisted of PBMCs, taken approximately 22 days after the first yellow fever vaccination. This clonotype originated in a man between 18 and 29 years old who received the YFV17D yellow fever vaccine. This chain links TRBV20-1 with TRBJ2-2; either TRBD1 or TRBD2 may supply D (5 bases each). CDR3 amino acids: CSARFGASTGELFF. The CDR3 region has the DNA TGCAGTGCTAGATTCGGGGCGAGCACCGGGGAGCTGTTTTTT.